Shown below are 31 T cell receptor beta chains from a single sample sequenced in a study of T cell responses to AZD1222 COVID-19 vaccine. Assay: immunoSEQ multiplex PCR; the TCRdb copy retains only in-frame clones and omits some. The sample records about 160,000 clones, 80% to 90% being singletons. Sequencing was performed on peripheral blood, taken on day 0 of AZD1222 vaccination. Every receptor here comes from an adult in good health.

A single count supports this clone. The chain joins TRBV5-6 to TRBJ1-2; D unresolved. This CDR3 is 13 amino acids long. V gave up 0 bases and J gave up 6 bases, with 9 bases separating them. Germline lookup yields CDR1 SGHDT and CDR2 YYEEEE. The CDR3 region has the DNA TGTGCCAGCAGCTTGGCAGCCGGGGATGGCTACACCTTC. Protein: CASSLAAGDGYTF.

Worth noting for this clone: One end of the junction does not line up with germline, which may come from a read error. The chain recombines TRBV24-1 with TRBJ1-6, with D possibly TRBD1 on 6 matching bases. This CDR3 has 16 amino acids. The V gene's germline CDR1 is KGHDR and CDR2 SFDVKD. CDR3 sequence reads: CATSDRAGAYHSPLHF. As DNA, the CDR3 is TGTGCCACCAGTGATAGGGCAGGGGCCTATCATTCACCCCTCCACTTT.

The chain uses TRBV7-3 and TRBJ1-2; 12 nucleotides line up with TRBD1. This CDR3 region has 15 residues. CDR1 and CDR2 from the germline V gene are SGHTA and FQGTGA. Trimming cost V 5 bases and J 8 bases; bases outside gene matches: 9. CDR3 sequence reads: CASSRGTGGAGGYTF. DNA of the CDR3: TGTGCCAGCAGCAGAGGGACAGGGGGCGCGGGAGGCTACACCTTC.

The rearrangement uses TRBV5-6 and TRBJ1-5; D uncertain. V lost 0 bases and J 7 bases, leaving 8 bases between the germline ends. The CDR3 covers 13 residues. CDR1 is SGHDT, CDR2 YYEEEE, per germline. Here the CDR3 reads CASSLGYGQPQHF. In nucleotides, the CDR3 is TGTGCCAGCAGCTTGGGGTACGGCCAGCCCCAGCATTTT. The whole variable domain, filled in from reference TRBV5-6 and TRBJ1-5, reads DAGVTQSPTHLIKTRGQQVTLRCSPKSGHDTVSWYQQALGQGPQFIFQYYEEEERQRGNFPDRFSGHQFPNYSSELNVNALLLGDSALYLCASSLGYGQPQHFGDGTRLSIL.

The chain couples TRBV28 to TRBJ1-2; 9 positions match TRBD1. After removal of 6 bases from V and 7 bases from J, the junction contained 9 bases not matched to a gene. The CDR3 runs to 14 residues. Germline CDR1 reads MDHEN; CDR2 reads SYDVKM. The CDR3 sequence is CASSQSGQGGGYTF. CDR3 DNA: TGTGCCAGCAGCCAGTCGGGACAGGGAGGTGGCTACACCTTC.

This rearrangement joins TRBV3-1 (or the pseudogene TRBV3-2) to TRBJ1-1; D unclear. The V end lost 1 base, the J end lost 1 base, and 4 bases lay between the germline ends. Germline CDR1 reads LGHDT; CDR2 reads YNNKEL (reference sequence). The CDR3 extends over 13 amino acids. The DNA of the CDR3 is TGTGCCAGCAGCCAAGCCCAGAACACTGAAGCTTTCTTT. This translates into CASSQAQNTEAFF.

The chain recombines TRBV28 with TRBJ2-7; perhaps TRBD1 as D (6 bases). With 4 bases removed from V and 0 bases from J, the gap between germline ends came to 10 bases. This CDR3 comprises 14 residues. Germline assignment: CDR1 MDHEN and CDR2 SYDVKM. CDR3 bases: TGTGCCAGCAGTTCGACAGGAGACTCCTACGAGCAGTACTTC. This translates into CASSSTGDSYEQYF.

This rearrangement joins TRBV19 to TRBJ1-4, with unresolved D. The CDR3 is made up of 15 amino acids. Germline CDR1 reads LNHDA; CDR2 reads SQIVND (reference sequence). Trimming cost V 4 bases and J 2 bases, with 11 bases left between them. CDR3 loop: CASSRRLKTNEKLFF. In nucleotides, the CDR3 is TGTGCCAGTAGTAGAAGACTCAAGACTAATGAAAAACTGTTTTTT.

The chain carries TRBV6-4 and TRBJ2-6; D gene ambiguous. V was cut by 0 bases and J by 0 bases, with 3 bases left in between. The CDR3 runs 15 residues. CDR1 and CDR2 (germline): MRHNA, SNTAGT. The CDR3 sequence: CASSDSNSGANVLTF. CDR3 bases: TGTGCCAGCAGTGACTCAAACTCTGGGGCCAACGTCCTGACTTTC.

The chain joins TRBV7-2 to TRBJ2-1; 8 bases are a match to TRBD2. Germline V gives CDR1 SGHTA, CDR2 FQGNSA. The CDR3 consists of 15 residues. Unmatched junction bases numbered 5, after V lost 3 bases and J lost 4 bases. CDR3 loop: CASSFEAGAYNEQFF. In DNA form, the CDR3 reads TGTGCCAGCAGCTTCGAAGCGGGGGCTTACAATGAGCAGTTCTTC.

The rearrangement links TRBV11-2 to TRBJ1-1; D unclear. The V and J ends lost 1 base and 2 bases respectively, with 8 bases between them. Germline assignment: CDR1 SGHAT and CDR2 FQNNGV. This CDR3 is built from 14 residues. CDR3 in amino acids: CASSLVGINTEAFF. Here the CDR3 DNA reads TGTGCCAGCAGCTTAGTCGGAATAAACACTGAAGCTTTCTTT.

Here the CDR3 DNA reads TGTGCCAGCAGCCACGAGGTCGGCAGGGGGGACACCGGGGAGCTGTTTTTT. This sequence encodes CASSHEVGRGDTGELFF. The chain recombines TRBV3-1 (or the pseudogene TRBV3-2) with TRBJ2-2, with D maybe TRBD1 (7 bases). Deletions cut 3 bases from V and 3 bases from J, with 17 bases between. Germline CDR1 LGHDT, CDR2 YNNKEL (reference sequence). This CDR3 is built from 17 residues.

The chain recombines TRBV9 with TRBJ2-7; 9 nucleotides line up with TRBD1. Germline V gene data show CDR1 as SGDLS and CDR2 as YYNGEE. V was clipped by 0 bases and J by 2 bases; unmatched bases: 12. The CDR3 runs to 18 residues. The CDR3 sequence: CASSVERAVGQGTYEQYV. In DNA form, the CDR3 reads TGTGCCAGCAGCGTAGAGCGAGCTGTGGGACAGGGTACCTACGAGCAGTACGTC.

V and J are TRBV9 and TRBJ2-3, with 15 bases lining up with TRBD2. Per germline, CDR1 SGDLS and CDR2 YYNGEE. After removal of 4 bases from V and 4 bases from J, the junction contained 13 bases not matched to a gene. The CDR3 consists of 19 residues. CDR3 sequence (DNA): TGTGCCAGCAGCAGAACCGGGACTAGCGGGGGGACGCTCCCAGATACGCAGTATTTT. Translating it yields CASSRTGTSGGTLPDTQYF.

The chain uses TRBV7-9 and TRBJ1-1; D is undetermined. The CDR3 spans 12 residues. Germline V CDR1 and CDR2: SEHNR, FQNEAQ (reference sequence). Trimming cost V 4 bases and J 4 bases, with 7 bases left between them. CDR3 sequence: CASSSMSTEAFF. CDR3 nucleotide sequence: TGTGCCAGCAGCTCGATGAGCACTGAAGCTTTCTTT.

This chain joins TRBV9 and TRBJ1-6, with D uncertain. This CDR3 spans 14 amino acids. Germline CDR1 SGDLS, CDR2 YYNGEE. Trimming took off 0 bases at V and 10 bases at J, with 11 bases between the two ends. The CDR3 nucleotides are TGTGCCAGCAGCGTAGCTTCATTCGTATCACCCCTCCACTTT. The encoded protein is CASSVASFVSPLHF.

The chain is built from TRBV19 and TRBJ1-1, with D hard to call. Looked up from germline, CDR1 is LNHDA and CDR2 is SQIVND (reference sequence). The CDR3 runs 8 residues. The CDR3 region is CATDRAFF. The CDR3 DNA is TGTGCTACAGATCGAGCTTTCTTT.

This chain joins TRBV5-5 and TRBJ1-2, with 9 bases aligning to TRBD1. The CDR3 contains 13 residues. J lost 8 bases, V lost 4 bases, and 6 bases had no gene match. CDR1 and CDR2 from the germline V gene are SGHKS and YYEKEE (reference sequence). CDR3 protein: CASSRTGGLGYTF. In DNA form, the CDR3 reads TGTGCCAGCAGCCGAACAGGGGGCTTGGGCTACACCTTC.

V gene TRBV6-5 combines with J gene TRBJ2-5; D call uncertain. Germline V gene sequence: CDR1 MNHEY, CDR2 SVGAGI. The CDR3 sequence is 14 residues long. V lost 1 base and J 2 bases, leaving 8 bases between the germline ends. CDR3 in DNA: TGTGCCAGCAGTTACTTATATGGGCAAGAGACCCAGTACTTC. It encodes CASSYLYGQETQYF.

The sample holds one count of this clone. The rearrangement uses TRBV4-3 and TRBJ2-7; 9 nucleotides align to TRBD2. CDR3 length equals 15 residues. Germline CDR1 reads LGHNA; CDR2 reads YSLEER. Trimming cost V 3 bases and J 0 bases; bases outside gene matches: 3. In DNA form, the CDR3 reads TGCGCCAGCAGCCAGGCTAGCGGGACCTCCTACGAGCAGTACTTC. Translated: CASSQASGTSYEQYF.

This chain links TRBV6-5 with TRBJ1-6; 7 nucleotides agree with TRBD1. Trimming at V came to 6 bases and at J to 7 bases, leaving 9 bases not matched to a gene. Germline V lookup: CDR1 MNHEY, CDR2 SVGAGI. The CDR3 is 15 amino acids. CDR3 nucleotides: TGTGCCAGCAGCTACACTGGGACAGCAAATTCACCCCTCCACTTT. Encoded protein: CASSYTGTANSPLHF.

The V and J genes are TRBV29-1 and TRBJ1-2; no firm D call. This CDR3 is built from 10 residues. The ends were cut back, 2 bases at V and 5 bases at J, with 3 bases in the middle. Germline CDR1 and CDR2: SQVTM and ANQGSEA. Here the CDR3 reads CSVEQYGYTF. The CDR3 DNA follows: TGCAGCGTTGAACAGTATGGCTACACCTTC.

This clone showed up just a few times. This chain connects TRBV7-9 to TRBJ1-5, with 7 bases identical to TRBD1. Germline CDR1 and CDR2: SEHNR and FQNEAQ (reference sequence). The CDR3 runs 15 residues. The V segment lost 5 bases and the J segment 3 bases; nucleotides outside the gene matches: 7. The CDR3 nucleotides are TGTGCCAGCAGCGGTCGGACAGGTGACAATCAGCCCCAGCATTTT. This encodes CASSGRTGDNQPQHF.

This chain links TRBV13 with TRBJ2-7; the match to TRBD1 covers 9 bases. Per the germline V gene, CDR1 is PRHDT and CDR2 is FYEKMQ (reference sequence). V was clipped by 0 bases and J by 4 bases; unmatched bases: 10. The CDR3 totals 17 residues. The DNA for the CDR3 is TGTGCCAGCAGCTTAGGATATTCCCGGGACAGGGCGTACGAGCAGTACGTC. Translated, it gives CASSLGYSRDRAYEQYV.

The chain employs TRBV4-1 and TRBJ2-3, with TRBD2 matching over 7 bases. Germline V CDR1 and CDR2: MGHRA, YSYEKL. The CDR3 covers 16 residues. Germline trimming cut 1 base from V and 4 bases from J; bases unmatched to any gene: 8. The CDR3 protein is CASSQVGGGNADTQYF. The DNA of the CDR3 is TGCGCCAGCAGCCAAGTCGGCGGGGGTAACGCAGATACGCAGTATTTT.

This chain's CDR3 is CAISDSGQIFAETQYF. DNA for the CDR3: TGTGCCATCAGTGATTCGGGACAGATATTCGCAGAGACCCAGTACTTC. This chain links TRBV10-3 with TRBJ2-5; 7 bases map to TRBD1. Germline V gene data show CDR1 as ENHRY and CDR2 as SYGVKD. V shed 3 bases, J shed 4 bases, and the junction held 11 bases outside the gene matches. The length of the CDR3 is 16 residues.

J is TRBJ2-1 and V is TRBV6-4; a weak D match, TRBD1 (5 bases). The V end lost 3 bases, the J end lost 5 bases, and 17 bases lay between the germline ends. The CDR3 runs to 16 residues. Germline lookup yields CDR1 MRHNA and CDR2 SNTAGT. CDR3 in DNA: TGTGCCAGCAGTGATGGGCCTTGGGGCAGGAACAATGAGCAGTTCTTC. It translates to CASSDGPWGRNNEQFF.

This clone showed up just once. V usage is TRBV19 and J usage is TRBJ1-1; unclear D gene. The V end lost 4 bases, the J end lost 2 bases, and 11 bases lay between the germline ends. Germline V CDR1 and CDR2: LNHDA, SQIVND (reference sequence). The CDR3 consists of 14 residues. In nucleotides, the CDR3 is TGTGCCAGTAGTACCTGGACTGAAAACACTGAAGCTTTCTTT. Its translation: CASSTWTENTEAFF.

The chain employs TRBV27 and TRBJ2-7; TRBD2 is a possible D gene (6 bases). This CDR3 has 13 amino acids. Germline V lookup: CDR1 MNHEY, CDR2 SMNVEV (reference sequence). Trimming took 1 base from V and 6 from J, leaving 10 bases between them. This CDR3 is CASSLFGGPEQYF. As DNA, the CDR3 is TGTGCCAGCAGTTTATTCGGGGGACCCGAGCAGTACTTC.

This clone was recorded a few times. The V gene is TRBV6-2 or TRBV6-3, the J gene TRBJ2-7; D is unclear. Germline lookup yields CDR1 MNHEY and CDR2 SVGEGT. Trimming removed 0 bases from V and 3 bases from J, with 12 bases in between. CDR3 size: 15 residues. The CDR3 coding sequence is TGTGCCAGCAGTTACTCGATGAAAGGGAACTACGAGCAGTACTTC. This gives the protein CASSYSMKGNYEQYF.

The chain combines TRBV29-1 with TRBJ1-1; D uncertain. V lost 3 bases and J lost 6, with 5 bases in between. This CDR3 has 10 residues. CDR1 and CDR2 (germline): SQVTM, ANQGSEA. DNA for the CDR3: TGCAGCGTTGACGGCGCTGAAGCTTTCTTT. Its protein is CSVDGAEAFF.